This TCR beta chain was recorded in a study of cytomegalovirus exposure and HLA in healthy donors. Whole-study findings and limits: The sole available immune exposure information was CMV serostatus.

This PCR relied on a set of 60 Vbeta primers and 13 Jbeta primers. Generated by immunoSEQ multiplex PCR, the TCRdb table keeps only in-frame clones and is missing some. The sample lists 150,000 to 200,000 clones, 77% seen once, with around 1.6% in the top ten. As regards this clone: What it binds is unknown.

The V gene lost 1 base and the J gene lost 2 bases, with 16 bases spanning the gap. Germline V CDR1 and CDR2: SGHTA, FQGNSA. The CDR3 length is 17 residues. The sequencing sample was made of PBMCs. This chain uses TRBV7-2 with TRBJ2-3, with a weak D call TRBD2 (6 bases). The clonotype originates from a woman under 40 in good health and CMV-seronegative. In DNA form, the CDR3 reads TGTGCCAGCAGCTTAGATGGGGTAGGGGACTTCACAGATACGCAGTATTTT. Its translation is CASSLDGVGDFTDTQYF.